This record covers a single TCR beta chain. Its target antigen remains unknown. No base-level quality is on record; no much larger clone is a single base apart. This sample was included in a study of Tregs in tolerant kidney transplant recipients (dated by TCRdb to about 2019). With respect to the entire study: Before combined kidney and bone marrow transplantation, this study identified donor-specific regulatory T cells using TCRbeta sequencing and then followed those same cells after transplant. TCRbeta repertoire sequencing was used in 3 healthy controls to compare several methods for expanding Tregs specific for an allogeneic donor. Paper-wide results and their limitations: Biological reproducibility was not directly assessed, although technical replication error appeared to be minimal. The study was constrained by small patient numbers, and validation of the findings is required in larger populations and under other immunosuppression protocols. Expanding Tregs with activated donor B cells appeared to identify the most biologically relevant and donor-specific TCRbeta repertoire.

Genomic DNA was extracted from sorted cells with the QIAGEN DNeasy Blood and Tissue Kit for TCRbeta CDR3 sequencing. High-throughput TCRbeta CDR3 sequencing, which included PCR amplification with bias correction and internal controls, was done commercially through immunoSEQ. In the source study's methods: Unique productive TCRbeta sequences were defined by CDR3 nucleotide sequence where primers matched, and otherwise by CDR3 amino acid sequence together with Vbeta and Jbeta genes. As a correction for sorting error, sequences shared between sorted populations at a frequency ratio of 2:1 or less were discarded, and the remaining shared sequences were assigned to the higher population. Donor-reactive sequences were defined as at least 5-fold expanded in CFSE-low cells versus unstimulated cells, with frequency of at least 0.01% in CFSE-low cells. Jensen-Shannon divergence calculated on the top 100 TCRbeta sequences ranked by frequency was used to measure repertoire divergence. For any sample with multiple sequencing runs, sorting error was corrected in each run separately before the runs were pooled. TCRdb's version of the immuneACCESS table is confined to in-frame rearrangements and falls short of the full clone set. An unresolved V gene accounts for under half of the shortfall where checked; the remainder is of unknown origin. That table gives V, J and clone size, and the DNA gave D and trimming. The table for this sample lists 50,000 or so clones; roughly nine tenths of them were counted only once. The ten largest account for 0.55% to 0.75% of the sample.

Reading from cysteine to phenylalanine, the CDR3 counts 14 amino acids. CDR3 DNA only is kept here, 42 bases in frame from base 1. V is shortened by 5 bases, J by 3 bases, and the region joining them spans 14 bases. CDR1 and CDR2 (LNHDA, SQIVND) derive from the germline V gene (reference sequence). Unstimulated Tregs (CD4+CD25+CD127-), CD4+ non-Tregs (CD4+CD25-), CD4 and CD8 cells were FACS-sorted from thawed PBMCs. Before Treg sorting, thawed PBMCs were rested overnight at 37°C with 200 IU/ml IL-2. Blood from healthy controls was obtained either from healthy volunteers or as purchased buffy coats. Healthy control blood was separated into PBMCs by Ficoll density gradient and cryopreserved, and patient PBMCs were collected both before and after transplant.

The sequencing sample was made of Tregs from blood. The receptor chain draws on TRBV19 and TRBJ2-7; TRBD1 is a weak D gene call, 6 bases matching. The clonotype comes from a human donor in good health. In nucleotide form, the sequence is TGTGCCAGTAGTTACGGCAGGGGATACTACGAGCAGTACTTC. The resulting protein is CASSYGRGYYEQYF.